This T cell receptor (beta chain) was observed in a study of CD8 T cells in ankylosing spondylitis. V lost 5 bases to trimming and J lost 9 bases; unmatched junction nucleotides: 15. CDR1 and CDR2 from the germline V gene are DFQATT and SNEGSKA (reference sequence). The CDR3 sequence is 14 residues long. TCRdb processed the 5' RACE reads anew with MiXCR; each CDR3 protein has one entry. This table has 250,000 or so distinct CDR3 sequences, around 25% appearing once. Remarks on this clonotype: A much larger clone differs by one base, so this may be a read error.

V is TRBV20-1 and J is TRBJ1-1; 7 bases are shared with TRBD1. The TCR sequence derives from a male donor with ankylosing spondylitis or in good health (not recorded which). Material for sequencing was blood, either unsorted or a sorted T cell fraction (not recorded which). DNA of the CDR3: TGCAGTGCTGTATCGCCGGACAGGCCGAGGAAAGCTTTCTTT. This translates into CSAVSPDRPRKAFF.